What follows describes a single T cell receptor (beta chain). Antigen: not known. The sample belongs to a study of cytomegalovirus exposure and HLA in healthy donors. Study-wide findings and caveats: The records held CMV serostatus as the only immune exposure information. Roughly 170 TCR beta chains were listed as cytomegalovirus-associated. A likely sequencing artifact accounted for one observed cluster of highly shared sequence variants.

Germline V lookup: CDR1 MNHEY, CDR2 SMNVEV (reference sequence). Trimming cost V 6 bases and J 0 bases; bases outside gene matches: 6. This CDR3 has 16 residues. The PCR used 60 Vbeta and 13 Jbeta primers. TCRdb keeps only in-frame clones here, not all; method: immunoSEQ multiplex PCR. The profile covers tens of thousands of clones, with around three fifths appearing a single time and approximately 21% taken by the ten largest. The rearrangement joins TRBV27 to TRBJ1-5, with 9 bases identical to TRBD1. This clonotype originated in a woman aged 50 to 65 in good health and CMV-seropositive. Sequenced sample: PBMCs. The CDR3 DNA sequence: TGTGCCAGCAGGTGGACAGGGGTAAATAGCAATCAGCCCCAGCATTTT. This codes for CASRWTGVNSNQPQHF.